A single sample gave rise to the 17 T cell receptor beta chains below, sequenced in a study of CD8 T cells in ankylosing spondylitis. Study-wide results and caveats: About 8 highly homologous variants made up a TCR beta motif that seemed to typify ankylosing spondylitis blood.

These receptors' antigens are unknown. TCRdb itself ran the 5' RACE reads through MiXCR, one entry per CDR3 protein. The data hold fewer than 550,000 distinct CDR3 sequences, with about 5% observed a single time. Source material: blood, either unsorted or a sorted T cell fraction (not recorded which). These receptors all come from a male donor with ankylosing spondylitis.

There are many counts of this clonotype. This chain links TRBV29-1 with TRBJ2-2, with D tentatively TRBD1 (6 bases). This CDR3 contains 11 residues. Per the germline V gene, CDR1 is SQVTM and CDR2 is ANQGSEA. V lost 2 bases, J lost 14 bases, and 12 bases lay in between. The DNA of the CDR3 is TGCAGCGTTGAAATAGGGGGTCGCCTGTTTTTT. Residues: CSVEIGGRLFF.

The chain employs TRBV4-1 and TRBJ1-4; D remains unclear. Germline CDR1 and CDR2: MGHRA and YSYEKL. V gave up 1 base and J gave up 5 bases, with 14 bases separating them. The CDR3 runs 16 residues. The CDR3 coding sequence is TGCGCCAGCAGCCAAGCCTACAGAGTGATAAATGAAAAACTGTTTTTT. Translated, it gives CASSQAYRVINEKLFF.

At least ten counts were recorded for this clonotype. The chain is built from TRBV20-1 and TRBJ2-3, with TRBD2 matching 9 bases. The CDR3 contains 16 residues. Germline V CDR1 and CDR2: DFQATT, SNEGSKA (reference sequence). After removal of 3 bases from V and 5 bases from J, the junction contained 12 bases not matched to a gene. The CDR3 coding sequence is TGCAGTGCTAGTCCCCTAGCGGGGCCTTCCGGAGATACGCAGTATTTT. It translates to CSASPLAGPSGDTQYF.

This clonotype was counted at least ten times. The chain employs TRBV12-3 or TRBV12-4 and TRBJ2-2, with D perhaps matching TRBD1 (6 bases). The CDR3 has 15 residues. Trimming shortened V by 6 bases and J by 1 base, and 12 bases separated the two germline ends. Here the CDR3 DNA reads TGTGCCAGCAGGAGGTACAGGGTGAACACCGGGGAGCTGTTTTTT. It specifies CASRRYRVNTGELFF.

This clonotype was seen many times. The chain couples TRBV20-1 to TRBJ1-2; D is perhaps TRBD1 (5 bases). With 0 bases removed from V and 8 bases from J, the gap between germline ends came to 13 bases. This CDR3 contains 13 residues. Germline values: CDR1 DFQATT, CDR2 SNEGSKA (reference sequence). CDR3 loop: CSARDHRFGGYTF. The CDR3 region has the DNA TGCAGTGCTAGAGACCACAGGTTCGGGGGCTACACCTTC.

This clonotype has at least ten counts. V is TRBV5-1 and J is TRBJ1-1, with D perhaps matching TRBD1 (6 bases). Trimming stripped 3 bases from V and 1 base from J, with 10 bases between. Germline V gene data show CDR1 as SGHRS and CDR2 as YFSETQ. The CDR3 is made up of 14 amino acids. The CDR3 spells CASSSQGPNTEAFF. CDR3 bases: TGCGCCAGCAGCTCACAGGGACCGAACACTGAAGCTTTCTTT.

This clonotype was seen many times. This chain joins TRBV19 and TRBJ2-7, with D unresolved. V was shortened by 1 base and J by 4 bases, with 5 bases between the two germline ends. Germline V CDR1 and CDR2: LNHDA, SQIVND (reference sequence). CDR3 length equals 12 residues. The CDR3 DNA reads as TGTGCCAGTAGTATAGTAGGGTACGAGCAGTACTTC. It codes for CASSIVGYEQYF.

This clonotype was picked up many times. The CDR3 DNA sequence: TGTGCCAGCAGTTACTTCAAAGGACAGGCAGGAGGTGGCTACACCTTC. Translating it yields CASSYFKGQAGGGYTF. The chain couples TRBV6-5 to TRBJ1-2; 7 bases line up with TRBD1. The CDR3 sequence is 16 residues long. After removal of 1 base from V and 7 bases from J, the junction contained 12 bases not matched to a gene. Per germline, CDR1 MNHEY and CDR2 SVGAGI.

This clonotype was counted at least ten times. This rearrangement joins TRBV5-1 to TRBJ1-2; 9 bases are shared with TRBD1. CDR1 SGHRS and CDR2 YFSETQ come from the germline V gene. V shed 8 bases, J shed 3 bases, and the junction held 14 bases outside the gene matches. The CDR3 extends over 16 amino acids. The DNA of the CDR3 is TGCGCCAGTTCCGGGACAGGGAATTTAGAGGACTATGGCTACACCTTC. Protein product: CASSGTGNLEDYGYTF.

This clonotype was counted a few times. The V gene is TRBV12-3 or TRBV12-4, the J gene TRBJ2-5; TRBD2 agrees at 8 bases. V lost 5 bases and J lost 4; bases outside the gene matches: 12. The CDR3 runs 16 residues. CDR3 coding DNA: TGTGCCAGCAGTATAATAGGACTAGCCCCCGGAGAGACCCAGTACTTC. Its translation: CASSIIGLAPGETQYF.

This clonotype came up many times. V usage is TRBV20-1 and J usage is TRBJ2-7; 9 positions agree with TRBD1. V shed 1 base, J shed 3 bases, and the junction held 1 base outside the gene matches. Germline CDR1 and CDR2: DFQATT and SNEGSKA (reference sequence). This CDR3 region has 13 residues. The DNA of the CDR3 is TGCAGTGCTAGAGTGGGACAGGGCTACGAGCAGTACTTC. As protein: CSARVGQGYEQYF.

This clonotype was detected many times. The chain employs TRBV6-1 and TRBJ1-5; perhaps TRBD1 as D (5 bases). V was clipped by 6 bases and J by 0 bases, with 9 bases between them. The germline CDR1 and CDR2 sequences are MNHNS and SASEGT. This CDR3 comprises 14 residues. CDR3 amino acids: CASSRGDSNQPQHF. The CDR3 nucleotides read TGTGCCAGCAGCCGGGGGGATAGCAATCAGCCCCAGCATTTT.

This clonotype was seen many times. This chain connects TRBV12-5 to TRBJ1-1, with 7 bases aligning to TRBD1. This CDR3 is built from 16 residues. V shed 0 bases, J shed 3 bases, and the junction held 7 bases outside the gene matches. Per the germline V gene, CDR1 is LGHNT and CDR2 is FRNRAP. CDR3 region: CASGLVLRRGDTEAFF. DNA for the CDR3: TGTGCTAGTGGTTTGGTACTCCGCAGGGGGGACACTGAAGCTTTCTTT.

This clonotype appeared many times. The chain is built from TRBV5-6 and TRBJ2-7, with D unresolved. The V and J ends lost 2 bases and 7 bases respectively, with 13 bases between them. The CDR3 totals 13 residues. Looked up from germline, CDR1 is SGHDT and CDR2 is YYEEEE. In nucleotides, the CDR3 is TGTGCCAGCAGCTTTCCTTACCCCGGAGAGCAGTACTTC. It encodes CASSFPYPGEQYF.

This clonotype appeared many times. The chain uses TRBV4-3 and TRBJ2-2; D uncertain. Per the germline V gene, CDR1 is LGHNA and CDR2 is YSLEER. Between the trimmed V and J ends, which lost 2 bases and 1 base, there was a span of 5 bases. The CDR3 runs to 14 residues. CDR3 sequence (DNA): TGCGCCAGCAGCCAAATTCTGAACACCGGGGAGCTGTTTTTT. It yields the protein CASSQILNTGELFF.

V and J are TRBV27 and TRBJ2-2, with 7 positions matching TRBD2. The CDR3 has 15 residues. CDR1 is MNHEY and CDR2 is SMNVEV in the germline V gene (reference sequence). V lost 6 bases to trimming and J lost 6 bases; unmatched junction nucleotides: 10. In DNA, the CDR3 is TGTGCCAGCAGCCAGGGAGGGAGAATAGCCGGGGAGCTGTTTTTT. Translating gives CASSQGGRIAGELFF.

The sample holds many counts of this clonotype. V and J are TRBV4-3 and TRBJ1-6; no clear D gene. This CDR3 is 15 amino acids long. CDR1 is LGHNA and CDR2 is YSLEER in the germline V gene. The V end lost 0 bases, the J end lost 6 bases, and 9 bases lay between the germline ends. The chain's CDR3 is CASSQDRSFNSPLHF. In DNA form, the CDR3 reads TGCGCCAGCAGCCAAGACCGGTCGTTTAATTCACCCCTCCACTTT.